The entry that follows covers one T cell receptor (beta chain) sequence. The data were obtained in a study of blood T cell repertoires in COVID-19. Across the study: Samples of COVID-19 (acute and convalescent) were obtained from the United States, Italy and Spain. In each case, the material was cDNA or gDNA derived from T cells, B-cell-depleted T cells, or PBMCs.

In the original analysis: Scientists estimated how many nucleated cells there were by amplifying reference gene primers. TCRdb's copy holds only in-frame clones and misses some; the assay was immunoSEQ multiplex PCR. V and J calls plus clone size are reproduced from that table; the DNA served to infer D and trimming. This sample has under 150,000 clones, with roughly four fifths found just once. Sequencing input: peripheral blood. The sequence came from a human donor with acute or convalescent COVID-19. The donor label of this sample is uncertain.

The CDR3 reads CASSLGHSNYGYTF. The CDR3 DNA is TGTGCCAGCAGCCTCGGACACTCTAACTATGGCTACACCTTC. The chain couples TRBV3-1 (or the pseudogene TRBV3-2) to TRBJ1-2; possibly TRBD1 for D (5 bases). The CDR3 is 14 residues long. The germline gives CDR1 LGHDT, CDR2 YNNKEL (reference sequence). With 4 bases removed from V and 0 bases from J, the gap between germline ends came to 9 bases.